Following are 29 T cell receptor beta chains from one sample sequenced in a study of blood T cell repertoires in COVID-19. TCRdb's table, derived via immunoSEQ multiplex PCR, lists solely in-frame clones and lacks some. The table records 200,000 to 250,000 clones, roughly four fifths of them present only once. The sequenced material came from PBMCs or T cells enriched from blood (not recorded which). The receptor set was obtained from a woman in her sixties who had recovered from COVID-19.

The chain has TRBV5-1 and TRBJ2-2, with 7 bases identical to TRBD1. Trimming took 4 bases from V and 4 from J; bases not matched to a gene: 7. The CDR3 extends over 15 amino acids. CDR1 is SGHRS, CDR2 YFSETQ, per germline. For the CDR3, the DNA is TGCGCCAGCAGCCTAGACAGGGCGATCACCGGGGAGCTGTTTTTT. Translating it yields CASSLDRAITGELFF.

V is TRBV5-1 and J is TRBJ1-6; a possible D gene is TRBD1 (5 bases). The CDR3 length is 14 residues. V lost 0 bases, J lost 7 bases, and 8 bases lay in between. Germline V gives CDR1 SGHRS, CDR2 YFSETQ. CDR3 sequence: CASSLEQANSPLHF. The CDR3, as DNA: TGCGCCAGCAGCTTGGAACAGGCCAATTCACCCCTCCACTTT.

The J gene is TRBJ1-4, the V gene TRBV4-2; D remains unclear. The CDR3 sequence is 15 residues long. Germline V CDR1 and CDR2: LGHNA, YNFKEQ. V was pared by 0 bases and J by 8 bases, with 13 bases between. The DNA for the CDR3 is TGTGCCAGCAGCCAAGAAGGAGGGTTCGGCGAAAAACTGTTTTTT. Its translation is CASSQEGGFGEKLFF.

This chain links TRBV5-5 with TRBJ1-4; possibly TRBD1 for D (6 bases). The length of the CDR3 is 14 residues. V gave up 6 bases and J gave up 0 bases, with 9 bases separating them. CDR1 and CDR2 from the germline V gene are SGHKS and YYEKEE (reference sequence). CDR3 coding DNA: TGTGCCAGCACAAACAGGGCAACTAATGAAAAACTGTTTTTT. Protein sequence: CASTNRATNEKLFF.

CDR3 sequence (DNA): TGTGCCAGCAGCGCTCGACTAGCGGGAGGTCTCCATGAGCAGTTCTTC. Protein: CASSARLAGGLHEQFF. This chain connects TRBV9 to TRBJ2-1; 13 nucleotides match TRBD2. The germline V gene has CDR1 SGDLS and CDR2 YYNGEE. Germline trimming cut 3 bases from V and 8 bases from J; bases unmatched to any gene: 8. The CDR3 length is 16 residues. Combining the CDR3 with reference TRBV9 and TRBJ2-1 gives the whole variable domain DSGVTQTPKHLITATGQRVTLRCSPRSGDLSVYWYQQSLDQGLQFLIQYYNGEERAKGNILERFSAQQFPDLHSELNLSSLELGDSALYFCASSARLAGGLHEQFFGPGTRLTVL.

In the case of this clone: A read error may be the cause here, since a much bigger clone is one base away. The J gene is TRBJ2-1, the V gene TRBV30, with 11 nucleotides matching TRBD2. Germline loops: CDR1 GTSNPN, CDR2 SVGIG (reference sequence). After removal of 0 bases from V and 1 base from J, the junction contained 2 bases not matched to a gene. The CDR3 length is 16 residues. In DNA form, the CDR3 reads TGTGCCTGGAGTGTACGGACTAGCGGGTCCTACAATGAGCAGTTCTTC. It is translated as CAWSVRTSGSYNEQFF.

The genes are TRBV3-1 (or the pseudogene TRBV3-2) and TRBJ1-4; 9 bases fit TRBD1. Germline-derived CDR1 and CDR2 are LGHDT and YNNKEL (reference sequence). Germline trimming cut 1 base from V and 7 bases from J; bases unmatched to any gene: 7. CDR3 length: 16 amino acids. CDR3 nucleotide sequence: TGTGCCAGCAGCCAAGGCGGCACAGGGGGCGGTGAAAAACTGTTTTTT. Protein product: CASSQGGTGGGEKLFF.

The chain uses TRBV12-5 and TRBJ2-1; 11 bases are shared with TRBD2. The CDR3 is 20 amino acids. CDR1 LGHNT and CDR2 FRNRAP come from the germline V gene. V lost 2 bases and J lost 0; bases outside the gene matches: 12. CDR3 protein: CASGLSPGTSGRSSYNEQFF. CDR3 nucleotides: TGTGCTAGTGGTTTGTCCCCCGGGACTAGCGGCAGAAGCTCCTACAATGAGCAGTTCTTC.

In this sample, this clone turned up a few times. The rearrangement links TRBV18 to TRBJ1-5, with TRBD1 matching 8 bases. Germline V gene sequence: CDR1 KGHSH, CDR2 LQKENI. The CDR3 is 13 residues long. The trim removed 3 bases at V and 5 bases at J, leaving 0 bases unmatched. DNA of the CDR3: TGTGCCAGCTCACCGGGACAGGATCAGCCCCAGCATTTT. This encodes CASSPGQDQPQHF.

This clone was counted between two and nine times. The V gene is TRBV10-2, the J gene TRBJ1-4; 8 bases agree with TRBD1. The J segment lost 4 bases and the V segment lost 5 bases, leaving 3 bases of the junction unmatched. This CDR3 region has 14 residues. Germline V gene lookup returns CDR1 WSHSY and CDR2 SAAADI. The CDR3 DNA reads as TGCGCCAGCAGTTTGGACAGGGATAATGAAAAACTGTTTTTT. Protein sequence: CASSLDRDNEKLFF.

The chain recombines TRBV6-5 with TRBJ2-1; 10 positions agree with TRBD1. This CDR3 spans 15 amino acids. Germline CDR1 and CDR2: MNHEY and SVGAGI. J lost 8 bases, V lost 6 bases, and 10 bases had no gene match. The DNA of the CDR3 is TGTGCCAGCAGGGATTCGGGACAGGGGATGCATGAGCAGTTCTTC. Its protein product is CASRDSGQGMHEQFF.

This clone was seen only once. This rearrangement joins TRBV18 to TRBJ1-1; the D is unclear. This CDR3 region has 12 residues. CDR1 is KGHSH, CDR2 LQKENI, per germline. Between the trimmed V and J ends, which lost 3 bases and 2 bases, there was a span of 4 bases. The chain's CDR3 is CASSPLNTEAFF. The CDR3 region has the DNA TGTGCCAGCTCACCTCTAAACACTGAAGCTTTCTTT.

This clone has just a few counts. The J gene is TRBJ1-1, the V gene TRBV7-3, with 8 bases lining up with TRBD1. Germline lookup yields CDR1 SGHTA and CDR2 FQGTGA. V shed 4 bases, J shed 8 bases, and the junction held 6 bases outside the gene matches. The CDR3 sequence is 13 residues long. CDR3 nucleotides: TGTGCCAGCAGCTCGCAGAGACAGGGGGAAGCTTTCTTT. Its protein product is CASSSQRQGEAFF.

This clone was seen a few times. The chain carries TRBV4-2 and TRBJ1-2; TRBD1 agrees at 8 bases. The CDR3 sequence is 15 residues long. Germline CDR1 and CDR2: LGHNA and YNFKEQ. J lost 5 bases, V lost 4 bases, and 9 bases had no gene match. Here the CDR3 reads CASSPGYGQGYGYTF. CDR3 in DNA: TGTGCCAGCAGCCCAGGGTACGGACAGGGTTATGGCTACACCTTC.

The chain is built from TRBV7-8 and TRBJ2-1; no clear D. V lost 1 base and J 0 bases, leaving 10 bases between the germline ends. The CDR3 is made up of 16 amino acids. Germline assignment: CDR1 SGHVS and CDR2 FQNEAQ. CDR3 bases: TGTGCCAGCAGCTTAGTGGAGCTAAGCTCCTACAATGAGCAGTTCTTC. It codes for CASSLVELSSYNEQFF.

This clone showed up just once. The chain uses TRBV5-4 and TRBJ1-1; 9 bases fit TRBD1. V lost 4 bases and J lost 6; bases outside the gene matches: 7. This CDR3 has 14 residues. CDR1 is SGHNT and CDR2 is YYREEE in the germline V gene (reference sequence). The chain's CDR3 is CASSPGQGRAEAFF. The CDR3 DNA sequence: TGTGCCAGCAGCCCGGGACAGGGAAGGGCTGAAGCTTTCTTT.

The chain carries TRBV11-2 and TRBJ1-2, with D unclear. CDR1 is SGHAT and CDR2 is FQNNGV in the germline V gene. V was clipped by 1 base and J by 7 bases, with 10 bases between them. The CDR3 loop spans 13 amino acids. The CDR3 DNA reads TGTGCCAGCAGCTTAGGTCAGGAGGGTGGCTACACCTTC. Residues: CASSLGQEGGYTF.

The genes are TRBV7-9 and TRBJ1-1; D not resolved. The CDR3 is 14 amino acids. CDR1 is SEHNR and CDR2 is FQNEAQ in the germline V gene (reference sequence). Trimming cost V 2 bases and J 2 bases, with 9 bases left between them. The CDR3 DNA sequence: TGTGCCAGCAGCTTAAGGCAGGATAACACTGAAGCTTTCTTT. This sequence encodes CASSLRQDNTEAFF.

V usage is TRBV9 and J usage is TRBJ2-7; 12 bases align to TRBD1. The CDR3 has 14 amino acids. The V gene's germline CDR1 is SGDLS and CDR2 YYNGEE. Trimming at V came to 3 bases and at J to 5 bases, leaving 3 bases not matched to a gene. The CDR3 nucleotides read TGTGCCAGCAGCGCTGGGACAGGGGGCAACGAGCAGTACTTC. Its protein product is CASSAGTGGNEQYF.

This chain connects TRBV5-8 to TRBJ1-2; 7 nucleotides match TRBD1. Germline values: CDR1 SGHTS, CDR2 YDEGEE. The V segment lost 4 bases and the J segment 4 bases; nucleotides outside the gene matches: 7. The CDR3 is 14 amino acids. The CDR3 is CASSDRAIAYGYTF. The CDR3 DNA follows: TGTGCCAGCAGCGACAGGGCTATTGCCTATGGCTACACCTTC.

The chain joins TRBV19 to TRBJ1-5; TRBD1 matches 7 bases. This CDR3 is built from 16 residues. Germline CDR1 and CDR2: LNHDA and SQIVND (reference sequence). Germline trimming cut 7 bases from V and 2 bases from J; bases unmatched to any gene: 11. The CDR3 DNA is TGTGCCAGTACCGCGTTCTTAGGGGGCGGCAATCAGCCCCAGCATTTT. Its protein product is CASTAFLGGGNQPQHF.

The chain recombines TRBV20-1 with TRBJ1-4; D possibly corresponds to TRBD1 (5 bases). The CDR3 spans 16 residues. Germline V CDR1 and CDR2: DFQATT, SNEGSKA (reference sequence). The germline V and J ends were trimmed by 3 bases and 4 bases, with 18 bases remaining between them. The CDR3 region is CSASHPWGGNNEKLFF. DNA for the CDR3: TGCAGTGCTAGTCACCCGTGGGGCGGAAATAATGAAAAACTGTTTTTT.

This rearrangement joins TRBV18 to TRBJ1-3; 7 nucleotides align to TRBD1. V lost 2 bases and J lost 0; bases outside the gene matches: 10. CDR3 length: 18 residues. Germline V gene sequence: CDR1 KGHSH, CDR2 LQKENI. The CDR3 loop is CASSPAGQRLSSGNTIYF. The CDR3, as DNA: TGTGCCAGCTCACCAGCGGGACAGCGTCTTTCCTCTGGAAACACCATATATTTT.

The rearrangement links TRBV5-4 to TRBJ1-5, with 8 bases fitting TRBD1. The CDR3 is 16 amino acids. V lost 4 bases and J lost 1; bases outside the gene matches: 7. Looked up from germline, CDR1 is SGHNT and CDR2 is YYREEE (reference sequence). CDR3 DNA sequence: TGTGCCAGCAGCAAAAGTGACAGGGGAAGCAATCAGCCCCAGCATTTT. It is translated as CASSKSDRGSNQPQHF. The full variable domain, in which reference TRBV5-4 and TRBJ1-5 provide the parts outside the CDR3, is ETGVTQSPTHLIKTRGQQVTLRCSSQSGHNTVSWYQQALGQGPQFIFQYYREEENGRGNFPPRFSGLQFPNYSSELNVNALELDDSALYLCASSKSDRGSNQPQHFGDGTRLSIL.

The chain uses TRBV18 and TRBJ2-5, with TRBD2 identical over 8 bases. Germline CDR1 KGHSH, CDR2 LQKENI. CDR3 length: 16 residues. The trim removed 4 bases at V and 3 bases at J, leaving 10 bases unmatched. The DNA for the CDR3 is TGTGCCAGCTCACTCGCCGTAGTAGCGGGGAAAGAGACCCAGTACTTC. Translating gives CASSLAVVAGKETQYF.

V gene TRBV7-2 combines with J gene TRBJ2-3; no clear D. The germline V and J ends were trimmed by 2 bases and 2 bases, with 8 bases remaining between them. The CDR3 has 14 amino acids. CDR1 is SGHTA and CDR2 is FQGNSA in the germline V gene. CDR3 loop: CASSLYKSTDTQYF. DNA for the CDR3: TGTGCCAGCAGCTTATACAAGTCCACAGATACGCAGTATTTT.

The chain has TRBV3-1 (or the pseudogene TRBV3-2) and TRBJ1-6; TRBD1 aligns across 8 bases. Germline CDR1 reads LGHDT; CDR2 reads YNNKEL (reference sequence). V shed 3 bases, J shed 7 bases, and the junction held 8 bases outside the gene matches. CDR3 length: 16 residues. As DNA, the CDR3 is TGTGCCAGCAGCCAGACGACACAGGGGGGGAATTCACCCCTCCACTTT. Its translation is CASSQTTQGGNSPLHF.

The chain couples TRBV5-4 to TRBJ2-7, with TRBD2 matching over 8 bases. J was trimmed by 0 bases and V by 4 bases; bases with no gene match: 6. CDR3 size: 15 residues. The germline V gene has CDR1 SGHNT and CDR2 YYREEE (reference sequence). Here the CDR3 reads CASSPRGGSSYEQYF. The CDR3 DNA reads as TGTGCCAGCAGCCCCCGCGGGGGGAGCTCCTACGAGCAGTACTTC.

This clone was picked up a small number of times. The V gene is TRBV6-1, the J gene TRBJ1-2; 7 bases match TRBD1. The CDR3 is 16 amino acids. The germline CDR1 and CDR2 sequences are MNHNS and SASEGT. V lost 2 bases, J lost 1 base, and 7 bases stayed unmatched. DNA for the CDR3: TGTGCCAGCAGTGAAATGACAGGGAAGTTTAACTATGGCTACACCTTC. Amino acids: CASSEMTGKFNYGYTF.